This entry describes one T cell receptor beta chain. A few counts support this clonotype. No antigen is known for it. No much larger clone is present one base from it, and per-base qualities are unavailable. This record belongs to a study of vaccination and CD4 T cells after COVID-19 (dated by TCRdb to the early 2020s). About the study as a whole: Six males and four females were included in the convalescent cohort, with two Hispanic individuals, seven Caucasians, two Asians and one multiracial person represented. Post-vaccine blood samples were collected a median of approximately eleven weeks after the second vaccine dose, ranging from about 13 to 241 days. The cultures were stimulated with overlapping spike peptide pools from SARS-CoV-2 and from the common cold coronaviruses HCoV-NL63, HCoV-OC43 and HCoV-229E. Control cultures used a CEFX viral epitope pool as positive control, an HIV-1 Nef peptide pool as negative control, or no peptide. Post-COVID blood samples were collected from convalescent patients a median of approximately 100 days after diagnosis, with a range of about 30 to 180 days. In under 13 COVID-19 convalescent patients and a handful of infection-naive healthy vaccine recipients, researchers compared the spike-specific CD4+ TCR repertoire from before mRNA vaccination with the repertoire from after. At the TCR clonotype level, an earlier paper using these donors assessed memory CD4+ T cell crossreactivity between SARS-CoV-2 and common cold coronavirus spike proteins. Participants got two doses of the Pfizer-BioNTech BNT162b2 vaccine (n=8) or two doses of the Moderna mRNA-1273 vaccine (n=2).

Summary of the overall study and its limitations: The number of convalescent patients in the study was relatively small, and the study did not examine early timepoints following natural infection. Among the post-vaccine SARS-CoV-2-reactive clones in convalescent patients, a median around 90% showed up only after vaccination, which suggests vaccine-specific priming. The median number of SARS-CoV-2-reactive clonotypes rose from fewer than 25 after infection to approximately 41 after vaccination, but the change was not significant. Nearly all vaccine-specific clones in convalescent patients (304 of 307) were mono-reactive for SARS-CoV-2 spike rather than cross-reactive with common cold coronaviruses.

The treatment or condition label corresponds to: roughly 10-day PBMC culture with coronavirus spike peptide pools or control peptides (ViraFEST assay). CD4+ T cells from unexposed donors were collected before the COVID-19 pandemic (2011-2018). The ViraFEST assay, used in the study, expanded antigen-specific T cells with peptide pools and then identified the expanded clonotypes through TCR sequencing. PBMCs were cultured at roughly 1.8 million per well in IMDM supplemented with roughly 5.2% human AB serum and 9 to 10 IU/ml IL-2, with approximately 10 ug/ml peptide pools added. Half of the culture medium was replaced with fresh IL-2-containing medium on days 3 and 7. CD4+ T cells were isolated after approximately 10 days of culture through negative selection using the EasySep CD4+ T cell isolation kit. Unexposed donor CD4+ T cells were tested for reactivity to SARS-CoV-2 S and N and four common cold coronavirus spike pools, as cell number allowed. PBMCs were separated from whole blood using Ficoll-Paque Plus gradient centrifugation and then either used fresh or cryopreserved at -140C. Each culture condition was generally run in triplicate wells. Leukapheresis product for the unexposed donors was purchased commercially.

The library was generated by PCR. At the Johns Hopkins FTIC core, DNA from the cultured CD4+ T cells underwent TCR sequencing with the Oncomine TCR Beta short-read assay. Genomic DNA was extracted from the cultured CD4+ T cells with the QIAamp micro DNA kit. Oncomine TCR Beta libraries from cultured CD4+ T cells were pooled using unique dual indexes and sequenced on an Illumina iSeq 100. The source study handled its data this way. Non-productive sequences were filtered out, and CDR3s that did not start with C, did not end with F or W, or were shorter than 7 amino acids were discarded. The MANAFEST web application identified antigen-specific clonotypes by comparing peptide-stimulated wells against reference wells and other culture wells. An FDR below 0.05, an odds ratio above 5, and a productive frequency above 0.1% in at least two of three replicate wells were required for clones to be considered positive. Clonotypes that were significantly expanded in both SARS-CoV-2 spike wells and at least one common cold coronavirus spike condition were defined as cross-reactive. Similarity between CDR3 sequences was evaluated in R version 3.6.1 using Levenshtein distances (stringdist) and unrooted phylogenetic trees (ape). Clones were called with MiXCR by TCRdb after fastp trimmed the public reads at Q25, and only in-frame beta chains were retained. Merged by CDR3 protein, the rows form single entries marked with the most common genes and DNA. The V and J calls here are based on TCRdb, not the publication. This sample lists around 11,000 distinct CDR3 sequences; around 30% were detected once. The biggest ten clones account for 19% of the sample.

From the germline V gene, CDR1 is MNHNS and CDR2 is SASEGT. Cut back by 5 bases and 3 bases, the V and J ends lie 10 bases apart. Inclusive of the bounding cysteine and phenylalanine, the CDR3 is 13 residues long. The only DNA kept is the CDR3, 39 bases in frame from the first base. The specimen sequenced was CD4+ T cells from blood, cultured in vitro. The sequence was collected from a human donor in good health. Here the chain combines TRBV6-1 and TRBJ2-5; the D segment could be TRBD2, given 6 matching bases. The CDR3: CASSPPGEETQYF. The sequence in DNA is TGTGCCAGCAGTCCCCCGGGGGAAGAGACCCAGTACTTC.